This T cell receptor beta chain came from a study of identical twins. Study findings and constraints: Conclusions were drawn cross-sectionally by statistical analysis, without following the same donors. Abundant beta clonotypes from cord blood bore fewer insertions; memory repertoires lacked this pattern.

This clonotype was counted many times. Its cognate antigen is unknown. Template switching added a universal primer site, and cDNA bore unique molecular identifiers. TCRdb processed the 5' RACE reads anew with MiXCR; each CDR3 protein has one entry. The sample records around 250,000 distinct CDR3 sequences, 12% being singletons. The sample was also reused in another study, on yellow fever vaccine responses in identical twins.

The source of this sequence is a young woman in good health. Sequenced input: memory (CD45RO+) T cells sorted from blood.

CDR3 loop: CASSIDPAKNIQYF. The CDR3, as DNA: TGTGCCAGCAGCATAGACCCAGCCAAAAACATTCAGTACTTC. The chain links TRBV7-2 to TRBJ2-4; no definite D call. This CDR3 has 14 amino acids. Trimming left V 5 bases short and J 0 bases short, with 8 bases between. Germline V CDR1 and CDR2: SGHTA, FQGNSA.